This T cell receptor (beta chain) is drawn from a study of shared clonotypes between healthy human individuals. As to this clone: Its antigen is currently unknown.

Genomic DNA of every subset was divided equally among multiple immunoSEQ plates. Profiled with immunoSEQ multiplex PCR; TCRdb holds only in-frame clones, not every one. Seen here are some 2,000,000 clones, about 95% observed once, and the top ten hold 0.9% to 1.4%. Whole-study findings and limits: Among four donors, roughly 5.5% of naive CD4 clonotypes were found in common.

Cells designated naive CD8 were CD45RO-negative and were positively selected for CCR7, with terminally differentiated effector memory CD45RA+ cells excluded. All the donors were Caucasian adults who lived in Nashville, Tennessee. Deletions cut 5 bases from V and 6 bases from J, with 20 bases between. The CDR3 has 16 residues. From germline, CDR1 is SGHTA and CDR2 FQGNSA. The TCR originated in a man aged 18 to 29 in good health. The sequenced sample was naive CD8+ T cells sorted from blood. V gene TRBV7-2 combines with J gene TRBJ2-1, with D perhaps given as TRBD1 or TRBD2 (6 bases each). The CDR3, as DNA: TGTGCCAGCAGCGCTCCCCTAGGGGGGCCTCGCAATGAGCAGTTCTTC. It codes for CASSAPLGGPRNEQFF.